Each of the 32 T cell receptor beta chains below was sequenced from the same sample in a study of response to subunit inactivated influenza vaccine. Each CDR3 protein gets one entry after TCRdb re-called the RT-PCR reads with MiXCR. The sample holds some 800,000 distinct CDR3 sequences, 21% seen once. Sequenced here: PBMCs from blood, sampled approximately 5 days after vaccination. These receptors all come from a man between 50 and 59 years old who received an inactivated influenza vaccine.

The chain recombines TRBV5-1 with TRBJ1-1, with 8 bases fitting TRBD1. This CDR3 is 16 amino acids long. V shed 5 bases, J shed 0 bases, and the junction held 9 bases outside the gene matches. Germline V lookup: CDR1 SGHRS, CDR2 YFSETQ. This CDR3 is CASSSGGSLVNTEAFF. In DNA form, the CDR3 reads TGCGCCAGCAGTTCAGGGGGCTCCTTAGTGAACACTGAAGCTTTCTTT.

CDR3 sequence: CASSYFSGPGELFF. The CDR3 region has the DNA TGTGCCAGCAGTTACTTCTCCGGGCCCGGGGAGCTGTTTTTT. The chain has TRBV6-5 and TRBJ2-2; D is uncertain. V shed 1 base and J shed 6 bases, with 9 bases lying between them. CDR1 MNHEY and CDR2 SVGAGI come from the germline V gene. The CDR3 is 14 amino acids.

The chain has TRBV20-1 and TRBJ2-7; D call uncertain. In germline, CDR1 is DFQATT, CDR2 SNEGSKA (reference sequence). V lost 3 bases, J lost 2 bases, and 11 bases lay in between. The CDR3 has 13 residues. CDR3 DNA sequence: TGCAGTGCTAGCGGAACAAATACCTACGAGCAGTACTTC. Translation: CSASGTNTYEQYF.

This clonotype was found many times. This chain links TRBV12-3 or TRBV12-4 with TRBJ1-1; D possibly corresponds to TRBD1 (6 bases). V lost 6 bases and J 1 base, leaving 12 bases between the germline ends. The CDR3 runs 14 residues. The CDR3, as DNA: TGTGCCAGCAGGACGACAGGCCAGAACACTGAAGCTTTCTTT. It is translated as CASRTTGQNTEAFF.

This clonotype has just a few counts. CDR3 coding DNA: TGCAGTGCTAGACCTAAATACAGGGGGACAAACACTGAAGCTTTCTTT. This codes for CSARPKYRGTNTEAFF. This rearrangement joins TRBV20-1 to TRBJ1-1, with 8 bases identical to TRBD1. Trimming removed 2 bases from V and 2 bases from J; junction bases left unmatched: 10. The CDR3 spans 16 residues. CDR1 is DFQATT, CDR2 SNEGSKA, per germline (reference sequence).

A few counts support this clonotype. The J gene is TRBJ2-7, the V gene TRBV7-2, with D perhaps TRBD2 (5 bases). CDR1 is SGHTA, CDR2 FQGNSA, per germline. The length of the CDR3 is 16 residues. V was trimmed by 2 bases and J by 7 bases, leaving 21 bases between them. The CDR3 sequence is CASSLFPGAVYGEQYF. Here the CDR3 DNA reads TGTGCCAGCAGCTTATTCCCCGGAGCGGTGTACGGTGAGCAGTACTTC.

The chain carries TRBV18 and TRBJ2-7, with 8 bases lining up with TRBD2. From germline, CDR1 is KGHSH and CDR2 LQKENI. With V trimmed by 5 bases and J by 4 bases, 10 bases remained unmatched. This CDR3 contains 15 residues. The CDR3 DNA reads as TGTGCCAGCTCATCAGGGAACGGGGGGGCGTACGAGCAGTACTTC. Protein: CASSSGNGGAYEQYF.

As for this clonotype: An end of the junction does not agree with germline; a read error may underlie this. The chain combines TRBV12-5 with TRBJ2-7, with TRBD1 as a possible D gene (6 bases). This CDR3 comprises 11 residues. The germline V gene encodes CDR1 LGHNT and CDR2 FRNRAP. This CDR3 is CASGPPSTGFF. Written as DNA, the CDR3 is TGTGCTAGTGGCCCCCCCTCGACAGGATTCTTC. Full variable domain (rest looked up from reference TRBV12-5 and TRBJ2-7): DARVTQTPRHKVTEMGQEVTMRCQPILGHNTVFWYRQTMMQGLELLAYFRNRAPLDDSGMPKDRFSAEMPDATLATLKIQPSEPRDSAVYFCASGPPSTGFFGPGTRLTVT.

This clonotype came up a few times. The rearrangement links TRBV29-1 to TRBJ2-2; a weak D match, TRBD2 (7 bases). CDR1 SQVTM and CDR2 ANQGSEA come from the germline V gene. V lost 4 bases to trimming and J lost 4 bases, with 13 bases between them. The CDR3 contains 14 residues. In nucleotides, the CDR3 is TGCAGCGTTGGTCGAGGGGGGGTCACCGGGGAGCTGTTTTTT. Amino acids: CSVGRGGVTGELFF.

The CDR3 DNA reads TGTGCCAGCAGTTACTCGAAGGGGAGAGTGGATGGCTACACCTTC. It codes for CASSYSKGRVDGYTF. This chain joins TRBV6-7 and TRBJ1-2; possible D gene TRBD1, 5 bases. TRBV6-7 is an open reading frame whose function is uncertain. The V end was cut by 0 bases, the J end by 6 bases, with 14 bases between. This CDR3 has 15 residues.

This clonotype turned up a few times. V usage is TRBV5-1 and J usage is TRBJ2-2; tentative D call: TRBD2 (5 bases). CDR1 and CDR2 (germline): SGHRS, YFSETQ. This CDR3 spans 15 amino acids. V gave up 1 base and J gave up 7 bases, with 14 bases separating them. The CDR3 DNA follows: TGCGCCAGCAGCTTGATGCGGAGGTCGAACGGGGAGCTGTTTTTT. This sequence encodes CASSLMRRSNGELFF.

This clonotype has a handful of counts. The J gene is TRBJ2-5, the V gene TRBV27, with 8 positions matching TRBD1. With V trimmed by 4 bases and J by 5 bases, 12 bases remained unmatched. CDR3 length: 16 amino acids. CDR1 MNHEY and CDR2 SMNVEV come from the germline V gene (reference sequence). CDR3: CASSSLRTGMGETQYF. DNA of the CDR3: TGTGCCAGCAGTTCCCTACGGACAGGGATGGGGGAGACCCAGTACTTC.

In its sample, this clonotype was seen a few times. This chain uses TRBV12-3 or TRBV12-4 with TRBJ2-5; TRBD1 matches 9 bases. The CDR3 has 15 amino acids. Germline trimming cut 6 bases from V and 5 bases from J; bases unmatched to any gene: 10. The CDR3 loop is CASSNGTGSGETQYF. The DNA for the CDR3 is TGTGCCAGCAGCAACGGGACAGGGTCGGGCGAGACCCAGTACTTC.

This clonotype has only a few counts. CDR3 nucleotide sequence: TGCAGCGTTGAAGTCGGGGAGCGTAGCGGGGGGGCTGAAGAGACCCAGTACTTC. The encoded protein is CSVEVGERSGGAEETQYF. This chain uses TRBV29-1 with TRBJ2-5; 11 bases map to TRBD2. The ends lost 1 base at V and 3 bases at J; junction bases unmatched: 13. CDR1 is SQVTM, CDR2 ANQGSEA, per germline. CDR3 size: 18 residues.

This clonotype has only a few counts. The chain employs TRBV7-2 and TRBJ2-4, with D possibly matching TRBD1 (6 bases). The CDR3 runs 14 residues. Germline V lookup: CDR1 SGHTA, CDR2 FQGNSA. Trimming removed 5 bases from V and 1 base from J, with 9 bases in between. This chain's CDR3 is CASSIQGAKNIQYF. In nucleotides, the CDR3 is TGTGCCAGCAGCATCCAGGGGGCCAAAAACATTCAGTACTTC.

This clonotype appeared many times. The chain is built from TRBV9 and TRBJ2-1; D may be TRBD1 or TRBD2 (5 bases each). This CDR3 is 15 amino acids long. CDR1 SGDLS and CDR2 YYNGEE come from the germline V gene. V lost 4 bases and J 9 bases, leaving 20 bases between the germline ends. Here the CDR3 DNA reads TGTGCCAGCAGCCCCTGGGGGACGAAAGCTGGTGAGCAGTTCTTC. Its translation: CASSPWGTKAGEQFF. The full variable domain, with the rest looked up from reference TRBV9 and TRBJ2-1, is DSGVTQTPKHLITATGQRVTLRCSPRSGDLSVYWYQQSLDQGLQFLIQYYNGEERAKGNILERFSAQQFPDLHSELNLSSLELGDSALYFCASSPWGTKAGEQFFGPGTRLTVL.

This clonotype was found many times. V and J are TRBV6-5 and TRBJ1-5, with D perhaps matching TRBD1 (6 bases). The CDR3 loop spans 17 amino acids. The germline gives CDR1 MNHEY, CDR2 SVGAGI. V was pared by 3 bases and J by 1 base, with 16 bases between. The CDR3 protein is CASSYTRGGASNQPQHF. In DNA form, the CDR3 reads TGTGCCAGCAGTTATACGCGAGGGGGGGCGAGCAATCAGCCCCAGCATTTT.

This clonotype has more than one count but fewer than ten. The chain is built from TRBV29-1 and TRBJ1-5; D perhaps matches TRBD1 (5 bases). Deletions cut 1 base from V and 12 bases from J, with 10 bases between. CDR3 length: 11 residues. Per the germline V gene, CDR1 is SQVTM and CDR2 is ANQGSEA. The CDR3 sequence is CSVEVEQVQHF. The CDR3 DNA reads TGCAGCGTTGAAGTTGAACAGGTCCAGCATTTT.

This clonotype appeared many times. This rearrangement joins TRBV20-1 to TRBJ2-7; D is perhaps TRBD2 (6 bases). CDR1 and CDR2 from the germline V gene are DFQATT and SNEGSKA (reference sequence). CDR3 size: 14 residues. Deletions cut 3 bases from V and 9 bases from J, with 21 bases between. CDR3 amino acids: CSARGKRDFTVQYF. CDR3 sequence (DNA): TGCAGTGCTAGGGGGAAACGGGACTTCACGGTGCAGTACTTC.

This clonotype has at least ten counts. The gene calls are TRBV7-8 and TRBJ1-5; D gene unclear. Per the germline V gene, CDR1 is SGHVS and CDR2 is FQNEAQ. Trimming cost V 5 bases and J 1 base, with 15 bases left between them. This CDR3 contains 16 residues. The CDR3 is CASSRSRVMSNQPQHF. The CDR3 nucleotides read TGTGCCAGCAGCCGTAGCCGAGTTATGAGCAATCAGCCCCAGCATTTT.

This clonotype was found a few times. CDR3 DNA: TGCAGTGCTGGGGAGATCTTGAAGAATCAGCCCCAGCATTTT. This gives the protein CSAGEILKNQPQHF. The chain links TRBV20-1 to TRBJ1-5, with no clear D. The CDR3 spans 14 residues. The V gene lost 5 bases and the J gene lost 4 bases, with 15 bases spanning the gap. From germline, CDR1 is DFQATT and CDR2 SNEGSKA (reference sequence).

There are a few counts of this clonotype. The V gene is TRBV9, the J gene TRBJ2-1; no clear D. The CDR3 runs to 13 residues. Per the germline V gene, CDR1 is SGDLS and CDR2 is YYNGEE. Trimming took off 5 bases at V and 1 base at J, with 7 bases between the two ends. This chain's CDR3 is CASSDWSYNEQFF. The CDR3 nucleotides are TGTGCCAGCAGTGACTGGTCCTACAATGAGCAGTTCTTC.

There are a few counts of this clonotype. The genes are TRBV20-1 and TRBJ1-2; no clear D gene. Between the trimmed V and J ends, which lost 6 bases and 2 bases, there was a span of 19 bases. CDR3 size: 15 residues. Germline CDR1 and CDR2: DFQATT and SNEGSKA (reference sequence). CDR3 sequence: CSAPYRQDHNYGYTF. The CDR3 nucleotides are TGCAGTGCGCCGTATCGACAAGACCACAACTATGGCTACACCTTC.

V gene TRBV7-6 combines with J gene TRBJ2-3, with 7 bases lining up with TRBD2. The CDR3 covers 15 residues. With V trimmed by 0 bases and J by 5 bases, 5 bases remained unmatched. Per the germline V gene, CDR1 is SGHVS and CDR2 is FNYEAQ. The CDR3 DNA follows: TGTGCCAGCAGCTTAGCCGGGGGGTGGCAAGATACGCAGTATTTT. It codes for CASSLAGGWQDTQYF.

V usage is TRBV18 and J usage is TRBJ2-3; no firm D call. Per the germline V gene, CDR1 is KGHSH and CDR2 is LQKENI. Trimming left V 4 bases short and J 5 bases short, with 16 bases between. The CDR3 consists of 15 residues. The CDR3 protein is CASSLPGLGGDTQYF. The DNA of the CDR3 is TGTGCCAGCTCACTGCCCGGCCTGGGTGGAGATACGCAGTATTTT.

This clonotype was seen more than once but under ten times. This chain connects TRBV7-9 to TRBJ1-1; tentative D call: TRBD1 (5 bases). V was pared by 2 bases and J by 4 bases, with 11 bases between. The germline gives CDR1 SEHNR, CDR2 FQNEAQ (reference sequence). The CDR3 length is 14 residues. DNA for the CDR3: TGTGCCAGCAGCTTATCCCAGAGGGGCACTGAAGCTTTCTTT. Translating gives CASSLSQRGTEAFF.

This clonotype was observed a few times. V and J are TRBV18 and TRBJ2-3, with D perhaps matching TRBD1 (6 bases). Per germline, CDR1 KGHSH and CDR2 LQKENI. CDR3 size: 15 residues. Trimming left V 5 bases short and J 1 base short, with 13 bases between. CDR3 DNA: TGTGCCAGCTCATCCTACAGGGAAGGCACAGATACGCAGTATTTT. Its protein is CASSSYREGTDTQYF.

The chain has TRBV6-2 or TRBV6-3 and TRBJ2-3; no reliable D call. The CDR3 has 18 residues. Germline CDR1 and CDR2: MNHEY and SVGEGT. V lost 2 bases and J lost 2, with 20 bases in between. The DNA for the CDR3 is TGTGCCAGCAGTTACGAGTCAAGAAGACCAGTCTTCACAGATACGCAGTATTTT. Its translation is CASSYESRRPVFTDTQYF.

This clonotype was recorded a few times. This chain uses TRBV24-1 with TRBJ2-1; TRBD2 might be the D (6 bases). This CDR3 has 14 amino acids. V lost 10 bases and J 6 bases, leaving 18 bases between the germline ends. Germline CDR1 is KGHDR and CDR2 is SFDVKD. Here the CDR3 reads CATKREGAGNEQFF. CDR3 nucleotides: TGTGCCACAAAGAGGGAAGGAGCGGGCAATGAGCAGTTCTTC.

This clonotype was observed a handful of times. The chain carries TRBV5-4 and TRBJ2-1; TRBD2 aligns across 9 bases. J gave up 2 bases and V 0 bases, and 15 bases lay outside the gene matches. The CDR3 is 20 amino acids. Germline V lookup: CDR1 SGHNT, CDR2 YYREEE (reference sequence). The CDR3 DNA reads as TGTGCCAGCAGCTTGGAGGGCGGGGGGGTCTCGGATAGGGCCTACAATGAGCAGTTCTTC. Amino acids: CASSLEGGGVSDRAYNEQFF.

The chain combines TRBV6-2 or TRBV6-3 with TRBJ2-3; possible D gene TRBD2, 5 bases. The germline V gene has CDR1 MNHEY and CDR2 SVGEGT. The CDR3 spans 14 residues. V shed 6 bases and J shed 6 bases, with 16 bases lying between them. In DNA form, the CDR3 reads TGTGCCAGCAGCCGAGAGGGAGTATGGGATACGCAGTATTTT. Its translation: CASSREGVWDTQYF.

This clonotype was detected only a few times. The DNA for the CDR3 is TGTGCCAGCAGTCCGACGGTACCGAACACTGAAGCTTTCTTT. It codes for CASSPTVPNTEAFF. The chain uses TRBV27 and TRBJ1-1; D is uncertain. V was pared by 5 bases and J by 1 base, with 11 bases between. This CDR3 has 14 residues. Germline CDR1 reads MNHEY; CDR2 reads SMNVEV (reference sequence).